Listed below are T cell receptor beta chains from one sample, sequenced in a study of blood T cell repertoires in COVID-19. Here immunoSEQ multiplex PCR was the method, and the copy in TCRdb shows in-frame clones only, minus some. This sample has just over 15,000 clones, with 84% found just once. The sequencing input was peripheral blood. These receptor sequences come from a human donor in a cohort sampled during active COVID-19. Both conserved end residues are part of each CDR3. The D gene is left open where the match is weak. Where a row states a size, it is once, few, many or the class of an expanded clone; other rows omit it.

TRBJ1-3	TRBV2	.	TRBD1	CASSFNSGGTGNTIYF	TGTGCCAGCAGTTTTAATTCAGGGGGCACTGGAAACACCATATATTTT
TRBJ1-1	TRBV12-3/TRBV12-4	.	.	CASRRRGNTEAFF	TGTGCCAGCAGGCGTCGTGGGAACACTGAAGCTTTCTTT
TRBJ2-5	TRBV9	once	.	CASSADFRETQYF	TGTGCCAGCAGCGCGGACTTCAGGGAGACCCAGTACTTC
TRBJ1-1	TRBV6-5	.	TRBD1	CASKNRDSLNTEAFF	TGTGCCAGCAAGAACCGGGACAGTTTGAACACTGAAGCTTTCTTT
TRBJ2-3	TRBV11-3	.	.	CASSLDPGQSTDTQYF	TGTGCCAGCAGCTTAGATCCAGGGCAGAGCACAGATACGCAGTATTTT
TRBJ1-1	TRBV3-1/TRBV3-2	.	.	CASSQGQGITEAFF	TGTGCCAGCAGCCAGGGGCAGGGGATCACTGAAGCTTTCTTT
TRBJ2-1	TRBV20-1	.	.	CSPRSGHEQFF	TGCAGTCCTAGGTCTGGGCATGAGCAGTTCTTC
TRBJ2-7	TRBV7-6	.	TRBD2	CASSLESSGAYEQYF	TGTGCCAGCAGCTTAGAATCTAGCGGGGCCTACGAGCAGTACTTC
TRBJ1-6	TRBV5-4	.	.	CASSIKQGRSSYNSPLHF	TGTGCCAGCAGCATTAAACAGGGCAGAAGCTCCTATAATTCACCCCTCCACTTT
TRBJ1-5	TRBV21-1	.	.	CASSKALLGNGGAHIQPQHF	TGTGCCAGCAGCAAAGCGCTTTTGGGAAACGGGGGGGCTCATATTCAGCCCCAGCATTTT
TRBJ1-1	TRBV6-5	.	TRBD1	CASSYRTGETEAFF	TGTGCCAGCAGTTACCGGACAGGGGAAACTGAAGCTTTCTTT
TRBJ2-3	TRBV5-4	.	TRBD2	CASSIRLAGAGDTQYF	TGTGCCAGCAGCATCCGACTAGCGGGAGCGGGGGATACGCAGTATTTT
TRBJ2-3	TRBV5-1	.	.	CASSLKGSLTDTQYF	TGCGCCAGCAGCTTGAAAGGGAGCCTGACAGATACGCAGTATTTT
TRBJ1-1	TRBV9	.	.	CASSVGFGGTEAFF	TGTGCCAGCAGCGTAGGGTTTGGGGGGACTGAAGCTTTCTTT
TRBJ1-2	TRBV6-6	.	TRBD1	CASSMTGEVDYGYTF	TGTGCCAGCAGTATGACAGGGGAGGTTGACTATGGCTACACCTTC
TRBJ2-7	TRBV28	.	TRBD1	CASSPAGTGFREQYF	TGTGCCAGCAGCCCAGCCGGGACAGGGTTTCGGGAGCAGTACTTC
TRBJ2-1	TRBV30	.	TRBD2	CAWSERASGTNEQFF	TGTGCCTGGAGTGAAAGGGCTAGCGGGACCAATGAGCAGTTCTTC
TRBJ2-7	TRBV6-2/TRBV6-3	.	TRBD2	CASSVLAGGSYEQYF	TGTGCCAGCAGCGTACTAGCGGGAGGCTCCTACGAGCAGTACTTC
TRBJ2-6	TRBV19	.	TRBD1	CASSSRTGAGANVLTF	TGTGCCAGTAGTTCACGGACAGGGGCTGGGGCCAACGTCCTGACTTTC
TRBJ1-1	TRBV6-6	.	TRBD1	CASSYSLGQLNTEAFF	TGTGCCAGCAGCTACTCTCTGGGACAGCTAAACACTGAAGCTTTCTTT
TRBJ2-7	TRBV27	once	TRBD2	CASSLRTSGTSEQYF	TGTGCCAGCAGTTTAAGGACTAGCGGGACTTCCGAGCAGTACTTC
TRBJ2-5	TRBV29-1	.	.	CSVEAAQETQYF	TGCAGCGTTGAGGCTGCTCAGGAGACCCAGTACTTC
TRBJ2-6	TRBV6-5	.	.	CASSYSSYSGANVLTF	TGTGCCAGCAGTTACTCGTCCTACTCTGGGGCCAACGTCCTGACTTTC
TRBJ1-2	TRBV9	.	.	CASSVSDRDYGYTF	TGTGCCAGCAGCGTGTCCGACAGAGACTATGGCTACACCTTC
TRBJ1-6	TRBV5-5	.	.	CASSSAGTRNNSPLHF	TGTGCCAGCAGCTCGGCTGGGACAAGGAATAATTCACCCCTCCACTTT
TRBJ1-3	TRBV7-2	.	.	CASSLASGSGNTIYF	TGTGCCAGCAGCTTAGCGTCAGGGTCTGGAAACACCATATATTTT
TRBJ1-2	TRBV10-3	few	.	CAISEDRTESYGYTF	TGTGCCATCAGCGAAGACCGGACAGAAAGCTATGGCTACACCTTC
TRBJ2-3	TRBV7-3	.	.	CASSLSRQGTDTQYF	TGTGCCAGCAGCTTAAGCAGGCAGGGGACAGATACGCAGTATTTT
TRBJ2-5	TRBV19	.	.	CASSITGLTETQYF	TGTGCCAGTAGTATAACAGGGTTGACAGAGACCCAGTACTTC
TRBJ2-7	TRBV11-2	.	TRBD2	CASSPYSSGGGREQYF	TGTGCCAGCAGCCCATACTCTAGCGGGGGGGGCCGCGAGCAGTACTTC